These T cell receptor beta chains were read from a single sample in a study of blood T cell repertoires in COVID-19. The repertoire was sequenced with immunoSEQ multiplex PCR; TCRdb's copy has only in-frame clones and lacks some. The table has around 40,000 clones, about 85% seen once. Source material: peripheral blood. Receptor source: a human donor in a cohort sampled during active COVID-19. The CDR3 runs from the conserved cysteine through the conserved F or W. The order of the fields is J gene, clone size, V gene, CDR3 protein. Clone size is shown for a subset of rows, as once, few, many or a class of expanded clone.

>TRBJ2-5|-|TRBV5-1
CASSSGRRGTIGETQYF
>TRBJ2-7|-|TRBV19
CASIHPGKPYEQYF
>TRBJ2-5|-|TRBV5-1
CASSLQGYQETQYF
>TRBJ2-3|-|TRBV5-5
CASSPSTSGSADTQYF
>TRBJ2-3|-|TRBV6-5
CASKQTVGATDTQYF
>TRBJ2-7|-|TRBV4-1
CASSQVGLIHEQYF
>TRBJ2-2|-|TRBV7-3
CASSLSRQGANTGELFF
>TRBJ1-6|-|TRBV27
CASSFGGTGVVGLDSPLHF
>TRBJ2-4|few|TRBV10-2
CASRGQILAKNIQYF
>TRBJ2-6|-|TRBV7-9
CASSTGQGTSGANVLTF
>TRBJ2-7|-|TRBV7-2
CASRTPGVYEQYF
>TRBJ2-7|-|TRBV25-1
CASSPPARGLAYEQYF
>TRBJ2-5|-|TRBV9
CASSVGTSGAQETQYF
>TRBJ2-1|-|TRBV19
CASSPGLAGGSYNEQFF
>TRBJ1-1|-|TRBV11-2
CASSRRQKNTEAFF
>TRBJ1-4|-|TRBV7-2
CASSLVSNEKLFF
>TRBJ2-7|-|TRBV10-3
CAISDRTSGHYEQYF
>TRBJ2-5|-|TRBV27
CASGRDNQETQYF
>TRBJ2-1|-|TRBV27
CASSFRKEQFF
>TRBJ2-5|-|TRBV7-8
CASSFSVGGVETQYF
>TRBJ1-5|-|TRBV18
CASSIKQGDDGWEPQHF
>TRBJ2-3|-|TRBV7-9
CASSLNSGSTDTQYF
>TRBJ1-2|-|TRBV15
CATSREGQGYGYTF
>TRBJ2-1|-|TRBV7-3
CASSPSAGGLEQFF
>TRBJ1-3|-|TRBV3-1/TRBV3-2
CASSQEGGSGNTIYF
>TRBJ2-2|few|TRBV1
CTSSVNRSGELFF
>TRBJ1-6|few|TRBV6-5
CASKGGPEYNSPLHF
>TRBJ2-3|-|TRBV5-4
CASSPRLAGKGGDTQYF
>TRBJ1-2|-|TRBV5-6
CASSALGQDNYGYTF
>TRBJ2-5|-|TRBV9
CASSVTQGMGETQYF
>TRBJ2-7|-|TRBV27
CASRRQGGVWEQYF
>TRBJ1-6|-|TRBV10-2
CASSRGDNSPLHF
>TRBJ2-7|few|TRBV5-1
CASSWTLAGGSYEQYF
>TRBJ2-5|-|TRBV3-1/TRBV3-2
CASSQDSGGETQYF
>TRBJ2-5|-|TRBV2
CASSESVQETQYF
>TRBJ2-7|-|TRBV15
CATSGRQGSYEQYF
>TRBJ2-7|-|TRBV23-1
CASSQSIDCVGTGYYEQYF
>TRBJ2-3|few|TRBV7-3
CASSYGTSGTDTQYF
>TRBJ2-5|-|TRBV29-1
CSVGQASQETQYF
>TRBJ1-6|few|TRBV3-1/TRBV3-2
CASSLSHIHNSPLHF
>TRBJ1-2|-|TRBV5-6
CASSFDRANYGYTF
>TRBJ2-1|-|TRBV4-2
CASSPTRTLDNEQFF
>TRBJ2-3|-|TRBV11-2
CASSLVMGAGTDTQYF
>TRBJ2-1|-|TRBV7-3
CASSRGWPLPNEQFF
>TRBJ1-5|-|TRBV12-5
CASGLVQSFPQPQHF
>TRBJ2-5|-|TRBV7-3
CASSSGRGETQYF
>TRBJ2-6|-|TRBV4-2
CASSQDLRQGAAGANVLTF
>TRBJ1-5|once|TRBV7-2
CASSLQGVNQPQHF
>TRBJ1-5|-|TRBV19
CATTTGPDSNQPQHF
>TRBJ2-5|-|TRBV5-4
CASSQTGRSQETQYF
>TRBJ1-2|-|TRBV5-4
CASSLGTGGGGNYGYTF
>TRBJ2-7|-|TRBV6-1
CASSEGPDRAYEQYF
>TRBJ2-7|-|TRBV12-3/TRBV12-4
CASSSDRSEQYF